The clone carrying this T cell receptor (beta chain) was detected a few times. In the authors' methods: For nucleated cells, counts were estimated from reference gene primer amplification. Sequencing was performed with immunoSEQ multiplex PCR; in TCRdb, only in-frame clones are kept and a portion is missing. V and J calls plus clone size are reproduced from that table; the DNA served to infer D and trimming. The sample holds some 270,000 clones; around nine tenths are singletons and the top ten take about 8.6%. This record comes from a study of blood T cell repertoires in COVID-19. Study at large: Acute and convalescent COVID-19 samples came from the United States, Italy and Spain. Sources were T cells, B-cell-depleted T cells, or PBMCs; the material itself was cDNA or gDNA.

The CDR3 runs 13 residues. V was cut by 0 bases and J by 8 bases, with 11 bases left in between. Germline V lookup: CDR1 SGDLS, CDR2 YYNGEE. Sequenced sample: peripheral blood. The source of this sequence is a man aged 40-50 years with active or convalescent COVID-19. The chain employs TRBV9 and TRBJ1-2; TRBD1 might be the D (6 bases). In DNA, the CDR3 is TGTGCCAGCAGCGTAGTAGGGGGGGAAGGCTACACCTTC. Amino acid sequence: CASSVVGGEGYTF.